This T cell receptor beta chain emerged from a study of blood T cell repertoires in COVID-19. The protocol was immunoSEQ multiplex PCR, while the TCRdb copy is restricted to in-frame clones and leaves out a portion. The data contain some 65,000 clones, about 94% of them singletons. Germline V lookup: CDR1 KGHSH, CDR2 LQKENI. The CDR3 is 14 amino acids. Losses at the gene ends were 4 bases for V and 3 bases for J; bases not matched to a gene: 4. This receptor was taken from a man in his 70s with active COVID-19. The V call is TRBV18, the J call TRBJ2-7, with TRBD1 matching 9 bases. The sample comprised peripheral blood. CDR3 amino acids: CASSRTGVGYEQYV. The CDR3 region has the DNA TGTGCCAGCTCACGGACAGGGGTAGGCTACGAGCAGTACGTC.